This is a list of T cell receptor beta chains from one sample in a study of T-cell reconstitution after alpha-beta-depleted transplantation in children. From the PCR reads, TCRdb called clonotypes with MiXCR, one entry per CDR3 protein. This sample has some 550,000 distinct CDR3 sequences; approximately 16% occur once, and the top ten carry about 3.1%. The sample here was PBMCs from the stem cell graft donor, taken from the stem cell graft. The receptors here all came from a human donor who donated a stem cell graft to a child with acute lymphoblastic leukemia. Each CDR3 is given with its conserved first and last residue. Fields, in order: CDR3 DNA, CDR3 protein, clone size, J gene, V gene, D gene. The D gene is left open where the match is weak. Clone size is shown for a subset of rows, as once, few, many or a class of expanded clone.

CDR3 DNA: TGTGCCAGCAGCCCAGACGACAGGGCCTTCGGAGAGACCCAGTACTTC
CDR3 protein: CASSPDDRAFGETQYF
clone size: few
J gene: TRBJ2-5
V gene: TRBV3-1
D gene: TRBD1

CDR3 DNA: TGCGCCAGCAGCGGATACACCGGGGAGCTGTTTTTT
CDR3 protein: CASSGYTGELFF
clone size: few
J gene: TRBJ2-2
V gene: TRBV10-2
D gene: .

CDR3 DNA: TGTGCCAGCAGTTTAGGAGAGCGGGTCCACACCGGGGAGCTGTTTTTT
CDR3 protein: CASSLGERVHTGELFF
clone size: few
J gene: TRBJ2-2
V gene: TRBV12-3/TRBV12-4
D gene: .

CDR3 DNA: TGCAGTGCTTCCCGTACAAACCAAGAGACCCAGTACTTC
CDR3 protein: CSASRTNQETQYF
clone size: few
J gene: TRBJ2-5
V gene: TRBV20-1
D gene: .

CDR3 DNA: TGCGCCAGCAGTGCGACACCCATGAACACTGAAGCTTTCTTT
CDR3 protein: CASSATPMNTEAFF
clone size: .
J gene: TRBJ1-1
V gene: TRBV10-1
D gene: .

CDR3 DNA: TGTGCCAGCAGTGAACGAAGGACTAGCGGGAGAGGGGATGAGCAGTTCTTC
CDR3 protein: CASSERRTSGRGDEQFF
clone size: few
J gene: TRBJ2-1
V gene: TRBV6-1
D gene: TRBD2

CDR3 DNA: TGTGCCAGCAGCCAAGATGCGACAGGGGGCTTAGCCGGGGAGCTGTTTTTT
CDR3 protein: CASSQDATGGLAGELFF
clone size: .
J gene: TRBJ2-2
V gene: TRBV4-2
D gene: TRBD1

CDR3 DNA: TGCGCCAGCAGCCTACCCCGGGAAAAACTGTTTTTT
CDR3 protein: CASSLPREKLFF
clone size: .
J gene: TRBJ1-4
V gene: TRBV4-1
D gene: .

CDR3 DNA: TGTGCCAGCAGCGGCATGGGACTAGCGGGGTACAATGAGCAGTTCTTC
CDR3 protein: CASSGMGLAGYNEQFF
clone size: few
J gene: TRBJ2-1
V gene: TRBV5-5
D gene: TRBD2

CDR3 DNA: TGTGCCAGCAGTTTATGGAGTCCGAATGAGCAGTTCTTC
CDR3 protein: CASSLWSPNEQFF
clone size: .
J gene: TRBJ2-1
V gene: TRBV12-3/TRBV12-4
D gene: .

CDR3 DNA: TGTGCCAGCAGCTTGGGCGGGTCAGTTAACACTGAAGCTTTCTTT
CDR3 protein: CASSLGGSVNTEAFF
clone size: .
J gene: TRBJ1-1
V gene: TRBV5-6
D gene: .

CDR3 DNA: TGTGCCAGCAGCCACCCAAGGGACAGTTGGACCGGGGAGCTGTTTTTT
CDR3 protein: CASSHPRDSWTGELFF
clone size: .
J gene: TRBJ2-2
V gene: TRBV7-6
D gene: TRBD1

CDR3 DNA: TGTGCCAGCGGCCGGGAGCTCGGGGAGACCCAGTACTTC
CDR3 protein: CASGRELGETQYF
clone size: few
J gene: TRBJ2-5
V gene: TRBV27
D gene: .

CDR3 DNA: TGTGCCAGCAGCTCGGGCCCGGGAAATGAGCAGTTCTTC
CDR3 protein: CASSSGPGNEQFF
clone size: .
J gene: TRBJ2-1
V gene: TRBV7-3
D gene: .

CDR3 DNA: TGTGCCAGCAGTTCGGAGCGGGAGGGCTGGTACGAGCAGTACTTC
CDR3 protein: CASSSEREGWYEQYF
clone size: .
J gene: TRBJ2-7
V gene: TRBV12-3/TRBV12-4
D gene: TRBD2

CDR3 DNA: TGCAGTGCTCCCAGAGGGGGCTTGCTCGAAAAACTGTTTTTT
CDR3 protein: CSAPRGGLLEKLFF
clone size: .
J gene: TRBJ1-4
V gene: TRBV20-1
D gene: TRBD1

CDR3 DNA: TGCAGCGTCCGGGACAGGGTTGAAAAACTGTTTTTT
CDR3 protein: CSVRDRVEKLFF
clone size: .
J gene: TRBJ1-4
V gene: TRBV29-1
D gene: TRBD1

CDR3 DNA: TGCGCCAGCAGCCCCGGACAGTGGGGAGGGCTTGACACTGAAGCTTTCTTT
CDR3 protein: CASSPGQWGGLDTEAFF
clone size: .
J gene: TRBJ1-1
V gene: TRBV4-1
D gene: .

CDR3 DNA: TGCAGCGTTGAACTAGCGGGAGGTTTGAACGAGCAGTTCTTC
CDR3 protein: CSVELAGGLNEQFF
clone size: .
J gene: TRBJ2-1
V gene: TRBV29-1
D gene: TRBD2

CDR3 DNA: TGTGCCAGCAGTTACTCACTTGAGTATGAGCAGTTCTTC
CDR3 protein: CASSYSLEYEQFF
clone size: .
J gene: TRBJ2-1
V gene: TRBV6-5
D gene: .

CDR3 DNA: TGTGCCAGCAGCGTAGGTTGGGCTAACGAGCAGTACTTC
CDR3 protein: CASSVGWANEQYF
clone size: .
J gene: TRBJ2-7
V gene: TRBV9
D gene: .

CDR3 DNA: TGTGCCAGCAGCCGTAGGTTGGATGAGCAGTTCTTC
CDR3 protein: CASSRRLDEQFF
clone size: few
J gene: TRBJ2-1
V gene: TRBV7-9
D gene: .

CDR3 DNA: TGCAGTGCTAGCAGGGGGCGCGTCACAGATACGCAGTATTTT
CDR3 protein: CSASRGRVTDTQYF
clone size: .
J gene: TRBJ2-3
V gene: TRBV20-1
D gene: TRBD1

CDR3 DNA: TGTGCCAGCAGTCGTCGACGCTGGGGGGACAGGGAGGGCGAGACCCAGTACTTC
CDR3 protein: CASSRRRWGDREGETQYF
clone size: .
J gene: TRBJ2-5
V gene: TRBV12-3/TRBV12-4
D gene: TRBD1

CDR3 DNA: TGTGCCAGCAGCCGAACTGGGAGTTCCCCGGATGGCTACACCTTC
CDR3 protein: CASSRTGSSPDGYTF
clone size: .
J gene: TRBJ1-2
V gene: TRBV16
D gene: .

CDR3 DNA: TGTGCCAGCTCACCCCGGGGAGATAATTCACCCCTCCACTTT
CDR3 protein: CASSPRGDNSPLHF
clone size: many
J gene: TRBJ1-6
V gene: TRBV18
D gene: .

CDR3 DNA: TGTGCCAGCAGTAATGAATACGAGCAGTACTTC
CDR3 protein: CASSNEYEQYF
clone size: few
J gene: TRBJ2-7
V gene: TRBV25-1
D gene: .

CDR3 DNA: TGCAGCGTCCTACGCCCGGGACAGGGGACTTCAAGCTCCTACGAGCAGTACTTC
CDR3 protein: CSVLRPGQGTSSSYEQYF
clone size: many
J gene: TRBJ2-7
V gene: TRBV29-1
D gene: TRBD1

CDR3 DNA: TGTGCCAGCACCCTGGAGGGCCGGTACATTCAGTACTTC
CDR3 protein: CASTLEGRYIQYF
clone size: .
J gene: TRBJ2-4
V gene: TRBV2
D gene: .

CDR3 DNA: TGTGCCAGTAGTATTGGAGCAGACTACGAGCAGTACTTC
CDR3 protein: CASSIGADYEQYF
clone size: .
J gene: TRBJ2-7
V gene: TRBV19
D gene: .

CDR3 DNA: TGCGCCAGCAGCTTGGATTCCGTCAGGGCTGGAAACACCATATATTTT
CDR3 protein: CASSLDSVRAGNTIYF
clone size: .
J gene: TRBJ1-3
V gene: TRBV5-1
D gene: .

CDR3 DNA: TGTGCCAGCAGCTTAGATCCAGGGGGAAACACCATATATTTT
CDR3 protein: CASSLDPGGNTIYF
clone size: few
J gene: TRBJ1-3
V gene: TRBV7-2
D gene: .

CDR3 DNA: TGTGCCAGTGTAGGCCGCGAAGGTAGCACCGGGGAGCTGTTTTTT
CDR3 protein: CASVGREGSTGELFF
clone size: .
J gene: TRBJ2-2
V gene: TRBV25-1
D gene: .

CDR3 DNA: TGTGCCAGCAGTTTAACAGCGACAAAATACAATGAGCAGTTCTTC
CDR3 protein: CASSLTATKYNEQFF
clone size: .
J gene: TRBJ2-1
V gene: TRBV27
D gene: .

CDR3 DNA: TGTGCCAGCAGCCCCCGTACGGCCGGGAGTGGCACCGGGGAGCTGTTTTTT
CDR3 protein: CASSPRTAGSGTGELFF
clone size: .
J gene: TRBJ2-2
V gene: TRBV9
D gene: .

CDR3 DNA: TGTGCCAGCAGCTTTGGGCTAGCGGACAATGAGCAGTTCTTC
CDR3 protein: CASSFGLADNEQFF
clone size: few
J gene: TRBJ2-1
V gene: TRBV7-9
D gene: TRBD2

CDR3 DNA: TGCGCCAGCAGCTTGACTAGCGGGTTTGACTACAATGAGCAGTTCTTC
CDR3 protein: CASSLTSGFDYNEQFF
clone size: once
J gene: TRBJ2-1
V gene: TRBV5-1
D gene: TRBD2

CDR3 DNA: TGCAGCGTCTGGACTAGCGAATCCTACGAGCAGTACTTC
CDR3 protein: CSVWTSESYEQYF
clone size: few
J gene: TRBJ2-7
V gene: TRBV29-1
D gene: TRBD2

CDR3 DNA: TGCGCCAGCAGCTTGGCTAGCGGGCCTTACAATGAGCAGTTCTTC
CDR3 protein: CASSLASGPYNEQFF
clone size: many
J gene: TRBJ2-1
V gene: TRBV5-1
D gene: TRBD2

CDR3 DNA: TGCGCCAGCAGCTTGCTTGGAAGGGTGGACGCTGGGAGCAATTACCCTGAGCAGTTCTTC
CDR3 protein: CASSLLGRVDAGSNYPEQFF
clone size: .
J gene: TRBJ2-1
V gene: TRBV5-1
D gene: .

CDR3 DNA: TGTGCCAGCAGCTTACTGATTGAAGCTTTCTTT
CDR3 protein: CASSLLIEAFF
clone size: .
J gene: TRBJ1-1
V gene: TRBV7-2
D gene: .

CDR3 DNA: TGTGCCAGCAGTCAGCCCCCAGGCGAGCAGTACTTC
CDR3 protein: CASSQPPGEQYF
clone size: few
J gene: TRBJ2-7
V gene: TRBV12-3/TRBV12-4
D gene: .

CDR3 DNA: TGCAGCGCCGTACAGGGACCGACTAACTATGGCTACACCTTC
CDR3 protein: CSAVQGPTNYGYTF
clone size: .
J gene: TRBJ1-2
V gene: TRBV29-1
D gene: .

CDR3 DNA: TGCGCCAGCAGCTTAGGACAGGCTTATTACGAGCAGTACTTC
CDR3 protein: CASSLGQAYYEQYF
clone size: many
J gene: TRBJ2-7
V gene: TRBV5-1
D gene: TRBD1

CDR3 DNA: TGTGCCACTGCATACGGACAGGGTGGTCAGCCCCAGCATTTT
CDR3 protein: CATAYGQGGQPQHF
clone size: .
J gene: TRBJ1-5
V gene: TRBV10-3
D gene: TRBD1

CDR3 DNA: TGCAGTGCTATTACGACAGGGGCCTCCTACGAGCAGTACTTC
CDR3 protein: CSAITTGASYEQYF
clone size: .
J gene: TRBJ2-7
V gene: TRBV20-1
D gene: TRBD1

CDR3 DNA: TGTGCCAGCAGCTTTGGGACACCTGATTACGAGCAGTACTTC
CDR3 protein: CASSFGTPDYEQYF
clone size: few
J gene: TRBJ2-7
V gene: TRBV7-9
D gene: .

CDR3 DNA: TGTGCCAGCAGTTTCGTGGGGAAAGCTTTCTTT
CDR3 protein: CASSFVGKAFF
clone size: .
J gene: TRBJ1-1
V gene: TRBV12-3/TRBV12-4
D gene: .

CDR3 DNA: TGTGCCAGCAGCTTAGATCCCGGACTAGCGGGAGGAGGGGAGCTGTTTTTT
CDR3 protein: CASSLDPGLAGGGELFF
clone size: .
J gene: TRBJ2-2
V gene: TRBV11-2
D gene: TRBD2

CDR3 DNA: TGTGCCAGCAGCGAGGGACAGGGGGCTCCAAACTATGGCTACACCTTC
CDR3 protein: CASSEGQGAPNYGYTF
clone size: .
J gene: TRBJ1-2
V gene: TRBV9
D gene: TRBD1

CDR3 DNA: TGCGCCAGCAGCTTGAGACAGATCTCTGGGGCCAACGTCCTGACTTTC
CDR3 protein: CASSLRQISGANVLTF
clone size: .
J gene: TRBJ2-6
V gene: TRBV5-1
D gene: .

CDR3 DNA: TGTGCCAGCAGTTCTAGCGGGGCCGGGGAGCTGTTTTTT
CDR3 protein: CASSSSGAGELFF
clone size: few
J gene: TRBJ2-2
V gene: TRBV28
D gene: TRBD2